This T cell receptor (beta chain) was sequenced during a study of persistence of HIV-infected CD4 T cells (TCRdb year 2020). For context, the study as a whole: Suppressive ART had been received by participants for a median of roughly eight years. Peripheral blood samples of up to 180 mL were taken at multiple time points, with the exception of a couple of participants who underwent leukapheresis at a single time point. The study isolated CMV- and HIV-1 Gag-responding CD4+ T cells from ART-treated individuals to examine antigen-driven clonal expansion of HIV-1-infected cells. TCRbeta sequencing assessed the clonality of all cells in each sorted population, while proviral sequencing assessed the clonality of infected cells. The TCR cluster analysis across participants included roughly 8 participants for CMV and roughly 7 participants for Gag.

About this clone itself: What this receptor recognizes is not known. No base-level quality is on record; no much larger clone is a single base apart.

The immunoSEQ hsTCRB assay version 4 in survey mode was used to sequence TCRbeta repertoires from genomic DNA. Genomic DNA was diluted to 8.5 to 10 ng/uL, using up to about 1 ug per sample for TCRbeta sequencing. In the source study's methods: Analysis of the TCRbeta data was done in ImmunoSeq Analyzer 3.0, and diversity was computed on productive nucleotide rearrangements. Using the Immunarch R package, lower-bound TCR diversity was estimated with the improved Chao index and clonality was estimated with the Gini coefficient. When different nucleotide rearrangements encoded the same CDR3beta amino acid sequence, each rearrangement was treated as a distinct clonotype. TCRbeta sequences significantly enriched in antigen-responding cells relative to anti-CD3/anti-CD28-activated cells were identified by differential abundance analysis. Using predicted peptide-MHC specificity as the basis, GLIPH2 grouped TCRs into clusters, both for each participant individually and for the merged data sets that combined participants. TCRdb's version of the immuneACCESS table is confined to in-frame rearrangements and falls short of the full clone set. An unresolved V gene accounts for under half of the shortfall where checked; the remainder is of unknown origin. V, J and clone size were drawn from that table, and D and trimming were deduced from the DNA. The sample contains about 20,000 clones, roughly 60% of them found a single time. Around 1.8% of the sample comes from the top ten.

CDR1 and CDR2 are drawn from the germline V gene (reference sequence): SGHAT, FQDESV. The CDR3 measures 15 amino acids from cysteine to phenylalanine. CDR3 DNA is the only sequence kept; it has 45 bases, read in frame from the first base. V ends up 4 bases short and J 3 bases short, with an unmatched junction base count of 5. This specimen's treatment or condition label, interpreted: suppressive antiretroviral therapy. A pool of overlapping HIV-1 Gag 15-mer peptides, at approximately 0.95 ug per peptide per mL, was used to stimulate the cells. Responding CD4+ T cells were sorted by upregulation of both CD40 ligand and CD69. HIV-1-infected adults in whom suppressive ART had been started during chronic infection were enrolled as participants. For at least 4 years, participants had undetectable plasma HIV-1 RNA, below 50 copies/mL. To be included, a participant needed positive CMV serology and a CD4+ T cell count above 400 cells/uL. Before stimulation, PBMCs were isolated using density centrifugation and depleted of CD8+ T cells. For approximately 17 hours, CD8-depleted PBMCs were stimulated with anti-CD28/CD49d costimulation, a CD40-blocking antibody, and enfuvirtide, which was added to prevent new infections. Sorting was done on either a Beckman Coulter MoFlo Legacy or an XDP sorter, and propidium iodide was used to exclude dead cells. The QIAamp DNA Mini Kit was used for genomic DNA extraction from samples above one million cells, and the Quick-DNA Microprep Kit was used otherwise.

Paper-wide results and their limitations: Bulk TCR analyses could not be restricted to the rare CMV-responding cells that actually carried HIV-1 proviruses. Only a small number of individuals took part in the study, and the range of antigens tested was limited. A correlation was observed between TCR oligoclonality and proviral oligoclonality within the same sorted populations. TCRbeta richness in CMV- and Gag-responding cells was significantly lower than in anti-CD3/anti-CD28-responding cells; CMV-responding cells had higher oligoclonality than CD3/CD28-stimulated and Gag-responding cells. Degenerate expanded CDR3beta sequences were enriched in antigen-responding cells, suggesting convergent selection of CD4+ responses to CMV and Gag.

The rearranged segments are TRBV11-1 and TRBJ2-2; TRBD1 lines up with 7 middle nucleotides. The source was CD4+ T cells sorted from PBMCs after roughly 17-hour stimulation, collected from a patient who received antiretroviral therapy. The sample's cell subset or site, from its label and the paper: CD40L+CD69+ CD4 T cells responding to HIV-1 Gag peptides. The clonotype originates from an adult woman with HIV who was CMV-seropositive. CDR3 loop: CASSYDRVDTGELFF. At the DNA level, the sequence is TGTGCCAGCAGCTATGACAGGGTGGACACCGGGGAGCTGTTTTTT.